This is a list of T cell receptor beta chains from one sample in a study of T cell repertoires in cytomegalovirus infection. Which antigens these TCRs recognize remains unknown. MiXCR, run by TCRdb on the reads, gives a single entry per CDR3 protein. The sample contains under 150,000 distinct CDR3 sequences, around 25% of which appear only once. Material: PBMCs, sequenced either directly or after in vitro stimulation (not recorded which). These receptors all come from a human donor in good health (CMV status not recorded). Some clones in this sample may be carry-over from other donors' samples. Both conserved end residues are part of each CDR3. Each record gives: CDR3 protein, CDR3 DNA, clone size, D gene, V gene, J gene. D genes are given only for firm matches. Only part of the rows carry a size: once, few, many, or a class if the clone is expanded.

CDR3aa: CASSPGGGPGNTIYF
CDR3nt: TGTGCCAGCAGCCCAGGGGGAGGGCCTGGAAACACCATATATTTT
abundance: many
d_gene: TRBD1
v_gene: TRBV7-2
j_gene: TRBJ1-3

CDR3aa: CASSQPSRTNTEAFF
CDR3nt: TGTGCCAGCAGCCAACCAAGCAGAACGAACACTGAAGCTTTCTTT
abundance: few
d_gene: .
v_gene: TRBV11-2
j_gene: TRBJ1-1

CDR3aa: CASSLAGRGSGANVLTF
CDR3nt: TGTGCCAGCAGCTTAGCCGGGAGAGGCTCTGGGGCCAACGTCCTGACTTTC
abundance: many
d_gene: .
v_gene: TRBV7-6
j_gene: TRBJ2-6

CDR3aa: CASSYALTSQNTGELFF
CDR3nt: TGTGCCAGCAGTTACGCCTTGACTAGCCAGAACACCGGGGAGCTGTTTTTT
abundance: few
d_gene: TRBD2
v_gene: TRBV6-2/TRBV6-3
j_gene: TRBJ2-2

CDR3aa: CASSPTSGSYNEQFF
CDR3nt: TGTGCCAGCAGCCCCACTAGCGGTTCCTACAATGAGCAGTTCTTC
abundance: many
d_gene: TRBD2
v_gene: TRBV12-3/TRBV12-4
j_gene: TRBJ2-1

CDR3aa: CASSLVLMGEHEQFF
CDR3nt: TGTGCCAGCAGCTTAGTCCTGATGGGGGAGCATGAGCAGTTCTTC
abundance: many
d_gene: .
v_gene: TRBV11-3
j_gene: TRBJ2-1

CDR3aa: CASSLSGGYEQYF
CDR3nt: TGTGCCAGCAGCTTAAGCGGAGGCTACGAGCAGTACTTC
abundance: .
d_gene: .
v_gene: TRBV7-6
j_gene: TRBJ2-7

CDR3aa: CASSPHGSGLLEQFF
CDR3nt: TGTGCCAGCAGTCCCCATGGATCAGGGCTCCTTGAGCAGTTCTTC
abundance: .
d_gene: .
v_gene: TRBV28
j_gene: TRBJ2-1

CDR3aa: CASSYSGGGDYGYTF
CDR3nt: TGTGCCAGCAGTTACTCGGGCGGTGGGGACTATGGCTACACCTTC
abundance: few
d_gene: .
v_gene: TRBV6-5
j_gene: TRBJ1-2

CDR3aa: CASSPGALAGVGETQYF
CDR3nt: TGTGCCAGCAGCCCAGGGGCCCTAGCGGGAGTTGGTGAGACCCAGTACTTC
abundance: .
d_gene: TRBD2
v_gene: TRBV11-2
j_gene: TRBJ2-5

CDR3aa: CASSLVLGLAADSSYEQYF
CDR3nt: TGCGCCAGCAGCTTGGTTCTCGGACTAGCGGCCGACAGCTCCTACGAGCAGTACTTC
abundance: .
d_gene: TRBD2
v_gene: TRBV5-1
j_gene: TRBJ2-7

CDR3aa: CASSIDRVWADNYGYTF
CDR3nt: TGTGCCAGTAGTATAGATCGGGTCTGGGCAGATAACTATGGCTACACCTTC
abundance: few
d_gene: .
v_gene: TRBV19
j_gene: TRBJ1-2

CDR3aa: CASSLGITGANTGELFF
CDR3nt: TGTGCCAGCAGCCTTGGGATTACAGGAGCGAACACCGGGGAGCTGTTTTTT
abundance: .
d_gene: .
v_gene: TRBV5-4
j_gene: TRBJ2-2

CDR3aa: CASSPRGVGVYEQYF
CDR3nt: TGTGCCAGTAGTCCAAGGGGCGTCGGCGTCTACGAGCAGTACTTC
abundance: .
d_gene: .
v_gene: TRBV19
j_gene: TRBJ2-7

CDR3aa: CASSPTGLAGANTGELFF
CDR3nt: TGTGCCAGCAGTCCGACGGGACTAGCGGGGGCAAACACCGGGGAGCTGTTTTTT
abundance: many
d_gene: TRBD2
v_gene: TRBV2
j_gene: TRBJ2-2

CDR3aa: CASSLEARNNEQFF
CDR3nt: TGTGCCAGCAGCTTAGAGGCTAGAAACAATGAGCAGTTCTTC
abundance: .
d_gene: .
v_gene: TRBV7-9
j_gene: TRBJ2-1

CDR3aa: CASSWGTGGTSPLHF
CDR3nt: TGTGCCAGCAGTTGGGGGACAGGGGGGACTTCACCCCTCCACTTT
abundance: .
d_gene: TRBD1
v_gene: TRBV12-3/TRBV12-4
j_gene: TRBJ1-6

CDR3aa: CASSLLGGIIDTQYF
CDR3nt: TGTGCCAGCAGCTTACTAGGCGGGATCATAGATACGCAGTATTTT
abundance: .
d_gene: .
v_gene: TRBV7-2
j_gene: TRBJ2-3

CDR3aa: CASSPGRENTEAFF
CDR3nt: TGTGCCAGCTCACCGGGACGGGAGAACACTGAAGCTTTCTTT
abundance: .
d_gene: .
v_gene: TRBV18
j_gene: TRBJ1-1

CDR3aa: CASSLGLGLETQYF
CDR3nt: TGTGCCAGCAGCTTAGGTCTAGGACTCGAGACCCAGTACTTC
abundance: many
d_gene: .
v_gene: TRBV7-2
j_gene: TRBJ2-5

CDR3aa: CSAPPLGRPDSPLHF
CDR3nt: TGCAGTGCCCCCCCCCTGGGAAGGCCGGATTCACCCCTCCACTTT
abundance: many
d_gene: .
v_gene: TRBV20-1
j_gene: TRBJ1-6

CDR3aa: CASSLPGINYGYTF
CDR3nt: TGTGCCAGCAGTTTACCAGGGATTAACTATGGCTACACCTTC
abundance: many
d_gene: .
v_gene: TRBV12-3/TRBV12-4
j_gene: TRBJ1-2

CDR3aa: CASSLSGSSTDTQYF
CDR3nt: TGTGCCAGCAGCTTATCGGGGTCGAGCACAGATACGCAGTATTTT
abundance: many
d_gene: .
v_gene: TRBV7-2
j_gene: TRBJ2-3

CDR3aa: CASSSRTGTIFPNTF
CDR3nt: TGTGCCAGCAGCTCAAGAACCGGGACAATTTTTCCCAACACCTTC
abundance: medium-sized
d_gene: .
v_gene: TRBV7-2
j_gene: TRBJ1-2

CDR3aa: CASSVGQSFQPQHF
CDR3nt: TGTGCCAGTTCGGTTGGACAGAGCTTTCAGCCCCAGCATTTT
abundance: few
d_gene: .
v_gene: TRBV19
j_gene: TRBJ1-5

CDR3aa: CASSFPLAGRHNEQFF
CDR3nt: TGTGCCAGCAGCTTCCCTCTAGCGGGACGACACAATGAGCAGTTCTTC
abundance: many
d_gene: TRBD2
v_gene: TRBV7-8
j_gene: TRBJ2-1

CDR3aa: CASSYRQVGYGYTF
CDR3nt: TGTGCCAGCAGTTACCGACAGGTGGGCTATGGCTACACCTTC
abundance: .
d_gene: .
v_gene: TRBV6-5
j_gene: TRBJ1-2

CDR3aa: CASSLSVREVDEQFF
CDR3nt: TGTGCCAGCAGTTTATCGGTCAGGGAGGTGGATGAGCAGTTCTTC
abundance: many
d_gene: .
v_gene: TRBV12-3/TRBV12-4
j_gene: TRBJ2-1

CDR3aa: CSARTGGTGNTIYF
CDR3nt: TGCAGTGCTAGGACAGGGGGCACGGGAAACACCATATATTTT
abundance: .
d_gene: TRBD1
v_gene: TRBV20-1
j_gene: TRBJ1-3

CDR3aa: CASSLVFGRGVNNEQFF
CDR3nt: TGTGCCAGCAGCTTAGTATTTGGCAGGGGGGTGAACAATGAGCAGTTCTTC
abundance: many
d_gene: .
v_gene: TRBV11-3
j_gene: TRBJ2-1

CDR3aa: CASSRRNANEQFF
CDR3nt: TGTGCCAGCAGCCGCCGAAACGCCAATGAGCAGTTCTTC
abundance: .
d_gene: .
v_gene: TRBV2
j_gene: TRBJ2-1

CDR3aa: CASSQEPGFRSYNEQFF
CDR3nt: TGTGCCAGCAGCCAAGAACCGGGGTTCCGCTCCTACAATGAGCAGTTCTTC
abundance: .
d_gene: .
v_gene: TRBV5-4
j_gene: TRBJ2-1

CDR3aa: CASRAGGRGYTF
CDR3nt: TGTGCCAGCAGGGCAGGGGGTCGAGGCTACACCTTC
abundance: .
d_gene: TRBD1
v_gene: TRBV6-2/TRBV6-3
j_gene: TRBJ1-2